This T cell receptor beta chain derives from a study of blood T cell repertoires in COVID-19. About the research overall: From the United States, Italy and Spain came samples of acute and convalescent COVID-19. T cells, B-cell-depleted T cells, or PBMCs provided the cDNA or gDNA that served as material.

The authors' processing: It was from reference gene primer amplification that nucleated cell counts were estimated. TCRdb keeps only in-frame clones here, not all; method: immunoSEQ multiplex PCR. V, J and clone size were drawn from that table, and D and trimming were deduced from the DNA. In the table there are roughly 100,000 clones, more than 85% of which are singletons. This CDR3 contains 14 residues. The junction had 9 bases not matched to a gene; V was cut back by 3 bases and J by 8 bases. Germline lookup yields CDR1 LGHDT and CDR2 YNNKEL (reference sequence). Material for sequencing was peripheral blood. This TCR was sampled from a human donor in a cohort sampled during active COVID-19. This rearrangement joins TRBV3-1 (or the pseudogene TRBV3-2) to TRBJ1-2; 7 bases fit TRBD1. The CDR3 DNA is TGTGCCAGCAGCCAGGTTCAGGGGGGTTCGGGCTACACCTTC. Its protein is CASSQVQGGSGYTF.